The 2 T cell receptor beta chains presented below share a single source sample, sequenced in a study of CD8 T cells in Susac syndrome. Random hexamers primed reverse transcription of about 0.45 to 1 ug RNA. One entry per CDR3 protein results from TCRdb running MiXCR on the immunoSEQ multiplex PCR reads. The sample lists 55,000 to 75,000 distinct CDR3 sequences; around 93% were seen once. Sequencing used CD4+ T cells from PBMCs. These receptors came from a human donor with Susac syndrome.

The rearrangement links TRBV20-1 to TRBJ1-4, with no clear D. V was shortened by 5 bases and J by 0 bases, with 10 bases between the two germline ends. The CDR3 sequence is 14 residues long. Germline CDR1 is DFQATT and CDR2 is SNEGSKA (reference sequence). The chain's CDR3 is CSAHRASTNEKLFF. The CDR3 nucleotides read TGCAGTGCTCACAGAGCTTCAACTAATGAAAAACTGTTTTTT.

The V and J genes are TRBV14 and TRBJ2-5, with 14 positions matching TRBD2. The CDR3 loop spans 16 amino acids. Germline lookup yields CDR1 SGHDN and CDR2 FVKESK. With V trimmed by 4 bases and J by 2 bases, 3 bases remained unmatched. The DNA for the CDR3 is TGTGCCAGCAGCCGCGGACTAGCGGGGGGTCAAGAGACCCAGTACTTC. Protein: CASSRGLAGGQETQYF. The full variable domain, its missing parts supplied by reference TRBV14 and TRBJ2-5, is EAGVTQFPSHSVIEKGQTVTLRCDPISGHDNLYWYRRVMGKEIKFLLHFVKESKQDESGMPNNRFLAERTGGTYSTLKVQPAELEDSGVYFCASSRGLAGGQETQYFGPGTRLLVL.